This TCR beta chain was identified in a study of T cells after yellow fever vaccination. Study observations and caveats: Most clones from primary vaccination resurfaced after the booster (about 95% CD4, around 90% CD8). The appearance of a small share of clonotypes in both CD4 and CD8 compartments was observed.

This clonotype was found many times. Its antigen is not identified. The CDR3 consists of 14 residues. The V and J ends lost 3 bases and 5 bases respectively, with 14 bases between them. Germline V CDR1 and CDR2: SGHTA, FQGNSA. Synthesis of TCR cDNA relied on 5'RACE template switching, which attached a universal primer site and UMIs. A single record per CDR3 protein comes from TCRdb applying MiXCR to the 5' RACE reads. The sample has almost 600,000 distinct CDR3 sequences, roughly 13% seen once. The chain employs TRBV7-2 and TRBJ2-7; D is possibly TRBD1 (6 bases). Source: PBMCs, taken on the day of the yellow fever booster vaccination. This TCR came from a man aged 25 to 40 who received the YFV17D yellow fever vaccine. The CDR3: CASSFTGKEDEQYF. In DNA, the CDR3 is TGTGCCAGCAGCTTCACAGGGAAAGAGGACGAGCAGTACTTC.